The 2 T cell receptor beta chains given below trace back to one sample, sequenced in a study of CXCR3-negative and CXCR3-positive naive CD8 T cells. UMI-labeled TRB cDNA libraries were prepared by 5' RACE. TCRdb derives one entry per CDR3 protein from the 5' RACE reads, leaving out DNA. The sample table sets out 100,000 to 150,000 distinct CDR3 sequences. Material: naive CXCR3- CD8+ T cells from blood. Subset: CD45RO-CCR7+CD27+CD95- naive CD8+ T cells lacking CXCR3 (TNR3-). All receptors come from a human donor in good health. Some clones in this sample may be carry-over from other donors' samples.

The CDR3 loop is CASSQDPPTGSYGYTF. V and J are TRBV4-3 and TRBJ1-2; without DNA, the TCRdb call of TRBD1 cannot be checked. Germline CDR1 and CDR2: LGHNA and YSLEER. This CDR3 has 16 residues.

V is TRBV7-9 and J is TRBJ2-2. Germline values: CDR1 SEHNR, CDR2 FQNEAQ (reference sequence). The CDR3 consists of 13 residues. The CDR3 loop reads CASSLTSTGELFF.